This section outlines one T cell receptor beta chain sequence together with its context. Antigen specificity is unknown. TCRdb's table, derived via immunoSEQ multiplex PCR, lists solely in-frame clones and lacks some. The table has 150,000 to 200,000 clones, over 80% seen once; the top ten hold about 9.4%. V lost 0 bases and J 3 bases, leaving 8 bases between the germline ends. There are 15 residues in the CDR3. Germline lookup yields CDR1 LGHNA and CDR2 YSLEER. These data come from a study of T cell responses to AZD1222 COVID-19 vaccine. Study summary: Second doses at about 4 or about 12 weeks were pooled.

Study findings and constraints: Across spike, vaccine-associated CD4 TCRs were found, dominant at 160-218 and 743-854.

Sequences were derived from peripheral blood, sampled on day 0 of AZD1222 vaccination. The receptor was isolated from an adult in good health. The rearrangement joins TRBV4-3 to TRBJ2-2, with D unresolved. CDR3 sequence (DNA): TGCGCCAGCAGCCAAGATCGGATTCACACCGGGGAGCTGTTTTTT. It yields the protein CASSQDRIHTGELFF.